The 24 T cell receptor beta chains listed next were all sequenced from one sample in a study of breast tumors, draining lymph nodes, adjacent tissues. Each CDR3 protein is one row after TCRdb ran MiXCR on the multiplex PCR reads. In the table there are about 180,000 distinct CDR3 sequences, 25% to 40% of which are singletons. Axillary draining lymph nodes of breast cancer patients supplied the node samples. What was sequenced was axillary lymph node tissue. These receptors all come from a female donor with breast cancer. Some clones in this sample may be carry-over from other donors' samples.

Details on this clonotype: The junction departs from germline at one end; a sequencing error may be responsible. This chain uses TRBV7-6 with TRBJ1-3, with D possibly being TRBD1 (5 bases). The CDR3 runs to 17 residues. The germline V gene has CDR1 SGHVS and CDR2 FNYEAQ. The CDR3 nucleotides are TGTGCCAGCAGCTTACAGGCCAGGGCGAGCTCTGGAAACACCATATACTTT. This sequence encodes CASSLQARASSGNTIYF. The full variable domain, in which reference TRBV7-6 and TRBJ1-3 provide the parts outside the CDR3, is GAGVSQSPRYKVTKRGQDVALRCDPISGHVSLYWYRQALGQGPEFLTYFNYEAQQDKSGLPNDRFSAERPEGSISTLTIQRTEQRDSAMYRCASSLQARASSGNTIYFGEGSWLTVV.

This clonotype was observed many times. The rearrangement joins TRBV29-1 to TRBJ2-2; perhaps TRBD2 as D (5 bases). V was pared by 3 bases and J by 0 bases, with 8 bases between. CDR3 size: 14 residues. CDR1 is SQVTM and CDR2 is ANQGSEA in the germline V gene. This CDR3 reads CSVDSGTNTGELFF. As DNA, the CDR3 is TGCAGCGTTGACTCGGGGACGAACACCGGGGAGCTGTTTTTT.

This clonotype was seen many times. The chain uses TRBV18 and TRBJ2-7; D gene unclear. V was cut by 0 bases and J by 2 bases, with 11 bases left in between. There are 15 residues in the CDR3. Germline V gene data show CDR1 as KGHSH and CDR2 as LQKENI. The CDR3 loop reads CASSPPVKVAYEQYF. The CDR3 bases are TGTGCCAGCTCACCACCGGTCAAAGTTGCCTACGAGCAGTACTTC.

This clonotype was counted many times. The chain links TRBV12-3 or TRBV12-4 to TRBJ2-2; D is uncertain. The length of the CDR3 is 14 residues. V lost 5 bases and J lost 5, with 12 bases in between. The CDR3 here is CASSPPPGTGELFF. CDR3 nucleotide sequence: TGTGCCAGCAGTCCTCCACCCGGGACCGGGGAGCTGTTTTTT.

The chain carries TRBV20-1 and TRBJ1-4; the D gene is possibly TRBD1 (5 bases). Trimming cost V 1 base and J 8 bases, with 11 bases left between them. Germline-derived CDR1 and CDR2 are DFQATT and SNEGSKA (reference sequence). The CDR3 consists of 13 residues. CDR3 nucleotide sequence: TGCAGTGCTAGAGCAGGGATAGGGGAAAAACTGTTTTTT. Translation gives CSARAGIGEKLFF.

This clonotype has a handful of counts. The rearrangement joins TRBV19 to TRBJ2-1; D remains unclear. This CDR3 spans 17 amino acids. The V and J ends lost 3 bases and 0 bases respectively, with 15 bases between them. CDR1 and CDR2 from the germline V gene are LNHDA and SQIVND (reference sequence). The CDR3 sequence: CASSISGGGSSYNEQFF. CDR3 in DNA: TGTGCCAGTAGTATCTCTGGTGGCGGCAGCTCCTACAATGAGCAGTTCTTC.

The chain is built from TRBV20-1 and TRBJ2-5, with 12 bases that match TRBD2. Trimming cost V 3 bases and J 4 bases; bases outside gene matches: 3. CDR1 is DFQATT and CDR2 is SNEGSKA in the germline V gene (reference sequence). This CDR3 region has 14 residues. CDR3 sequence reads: CSARRGLAGETQYF. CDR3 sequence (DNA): TGCAGTGCTAGGAGGGGACTAGCGGGAGAGACCCAGTACTTC.

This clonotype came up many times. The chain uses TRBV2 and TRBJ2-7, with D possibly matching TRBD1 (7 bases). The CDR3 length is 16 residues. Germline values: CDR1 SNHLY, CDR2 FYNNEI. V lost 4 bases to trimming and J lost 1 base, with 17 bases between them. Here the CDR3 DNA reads TGTGCCAGCAGTGGGGTGGGGGGACAGAGATCCTACGAGCAGTACTTC. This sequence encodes CASSGVGGQRSYEQYF.

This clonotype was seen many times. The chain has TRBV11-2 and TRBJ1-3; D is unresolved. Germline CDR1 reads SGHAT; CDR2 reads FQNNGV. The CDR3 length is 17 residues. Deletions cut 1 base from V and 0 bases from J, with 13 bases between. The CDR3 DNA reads TGTGCCAGCAGCTTAGGTCGCAGCTCGAGCTCTGGAAACACCATATATTTT. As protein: CASSLGRSSSSGNTIYF.

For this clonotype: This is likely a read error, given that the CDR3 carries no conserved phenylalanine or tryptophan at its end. The CDR3 nucleotides read TGCGCCAGCAGCTTAATGGGGCCTCCGGGGGACACCATATATCTT. Amino acids: CASSLMGPPGDTIYL. V usage is TRBV7-2 and J usage is TRBJ1-3, with D tentatively TRBD1 (5 bases). The CDR3 extends over 15 amino acids. CDR1 SGHTA and CDR2 FQGNSA come from the germline V gene.

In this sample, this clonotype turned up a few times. The CDR3 nucleotides read TGTGCCAGCAGCCAAGACCCTCAGGGTGAGCTGTTTTTT. This sequence encodes CASSQDPQGELFF. The J gene is TRBJ2-2, the V gene TRBV14, with TRBD1 as a possible D gene (5 bases). The V end lost 0 bases, the J end lost 11 bases, and 10 bases lay between the germline ends. Germline-derived CDR1 and CDR2 are SGHDN and FVKESK. The CDR3 contains 13 residues.

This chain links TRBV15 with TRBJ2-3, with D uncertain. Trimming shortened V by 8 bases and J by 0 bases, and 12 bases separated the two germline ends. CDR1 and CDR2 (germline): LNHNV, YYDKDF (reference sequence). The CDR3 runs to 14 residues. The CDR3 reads CATGREVSTDTQYF. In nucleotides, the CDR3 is TGTGCCACCGGTAGGGAAGTGAGCACAGATACGCAGTATTTT.

CDR3 DNA sequence: TGTGCCAGCACACAGGGGAGCGCCACTGAAGCTTTCTTT. Protein product: CASTQGSATEAFF. This chain joins TRBV7-9 and TRBJ1-1; 7 bases fit TRBD1. Germline V gene data show CDR1 as SEHNR and CDR2 as FQNEAQ (reference sequence). The J segment lost 4 bases and the V segment lost 7 bases, leaving 6 bases of the junction unmatched. The CDR3 length is 13 residues.

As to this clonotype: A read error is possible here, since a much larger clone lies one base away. This CDR3 reads CASSLGEAGVYQETQYF. The DNA of the CDR3 is TGTGCCAGCAGCTTGGGAGAGGCCGGGGTATACCAAGAGACCCAGTACTTC. This chain uses TRBV5-4 with TRBJ2-5, with D possibly being TRBD2 (5 bases). Trimming took off 0 bases at V and 0 bases at J, with 15 bases between the two ends. This CDR3 has 17 amino acids. Looked up from germline, CDR1 is SGHNT and CDR2 is YYREEE (reference sequence).

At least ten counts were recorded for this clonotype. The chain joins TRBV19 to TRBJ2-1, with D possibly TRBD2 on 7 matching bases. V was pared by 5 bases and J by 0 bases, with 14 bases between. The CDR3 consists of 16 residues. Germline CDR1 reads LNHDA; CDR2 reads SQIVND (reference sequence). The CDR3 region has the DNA TGTGCCAGTAGTCCCCGGGGGGACAACTCCTACAATGAGCAGTTCTTC. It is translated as CASSPRGDNSYNEQFF.

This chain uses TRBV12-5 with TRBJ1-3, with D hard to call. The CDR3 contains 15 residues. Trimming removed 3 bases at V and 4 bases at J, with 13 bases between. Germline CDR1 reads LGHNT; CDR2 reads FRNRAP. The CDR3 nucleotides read TGTGCTAGTGGTTTTGGGCCTGGACTGGGAAACACCATATATTTT. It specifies CASGFGPGLGNTIYF.

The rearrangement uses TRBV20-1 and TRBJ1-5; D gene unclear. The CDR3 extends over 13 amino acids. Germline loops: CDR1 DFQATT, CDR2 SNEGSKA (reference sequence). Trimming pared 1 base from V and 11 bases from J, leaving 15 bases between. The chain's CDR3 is CSARAAGAETQHF. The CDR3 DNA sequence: TGCAGTGCTAGAGCCGCGGGTGCGGAGACCCAGCATTTT.

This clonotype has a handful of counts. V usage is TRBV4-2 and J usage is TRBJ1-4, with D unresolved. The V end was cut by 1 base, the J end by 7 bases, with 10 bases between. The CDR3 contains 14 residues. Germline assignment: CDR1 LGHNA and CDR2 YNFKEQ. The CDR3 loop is CASSQVGAGEKLFF. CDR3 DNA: TGTGCCAGCAGCCAAGTCGGAGCGGGTGAAAAACTGTTTTTT.

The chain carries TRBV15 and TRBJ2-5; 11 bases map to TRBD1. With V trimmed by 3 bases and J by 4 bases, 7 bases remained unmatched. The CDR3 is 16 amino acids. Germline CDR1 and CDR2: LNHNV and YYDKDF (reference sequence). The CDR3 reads CATSSLDRGLGETQYF. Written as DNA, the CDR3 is TGTGCCACCAGCAGCTTGGACAGGGGGCTAGGAGAGACCCAGTACTTC.

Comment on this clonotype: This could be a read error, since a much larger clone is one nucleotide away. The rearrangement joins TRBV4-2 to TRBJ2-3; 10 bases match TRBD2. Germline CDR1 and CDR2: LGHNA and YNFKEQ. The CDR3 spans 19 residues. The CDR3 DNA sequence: TGTGCCAGCGGCCAAGTATCTGTTAGCGGGGGGACCGACCAGGATACGCAGTATTTT. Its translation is CASGQVSVSGGTDQDTQYF.

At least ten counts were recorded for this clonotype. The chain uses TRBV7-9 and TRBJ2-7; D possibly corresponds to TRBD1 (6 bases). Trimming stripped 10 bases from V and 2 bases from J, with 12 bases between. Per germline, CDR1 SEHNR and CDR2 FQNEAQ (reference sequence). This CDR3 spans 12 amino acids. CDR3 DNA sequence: TGTGCCATAGAGGGGGACGCCTACGAGCAGTACTTC. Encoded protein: CAIEGDAYEQYF. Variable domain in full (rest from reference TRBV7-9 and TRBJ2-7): DTGVSQNPRHKITKRGQNVTFRCDPISEHNRLYWYRQTLGQGPEFLTYFQNEAQLEKSRLLSDRFSAERPKGSFSTLEIQRTEQGDSAMYLCAIEGDAYEQYFGPGTRLTVT.

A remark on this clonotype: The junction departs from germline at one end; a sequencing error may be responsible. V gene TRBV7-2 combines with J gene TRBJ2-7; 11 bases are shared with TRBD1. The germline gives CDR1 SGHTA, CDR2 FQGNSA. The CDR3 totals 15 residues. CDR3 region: CASSPGQGAMNEQYF. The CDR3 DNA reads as TGTGCTAGCAGTCCCGGACAGGGGGCGATGAACGAGCAGTACTTC.

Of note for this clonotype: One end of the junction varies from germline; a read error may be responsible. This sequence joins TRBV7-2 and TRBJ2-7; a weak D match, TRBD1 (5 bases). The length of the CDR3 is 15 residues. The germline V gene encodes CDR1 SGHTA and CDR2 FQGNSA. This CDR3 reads CASSSGLDSSYEQNF. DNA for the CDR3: TGTGCCAGCAGCTCCGGTCTAGACAGCTCCTACGAGCAGAACTTC.

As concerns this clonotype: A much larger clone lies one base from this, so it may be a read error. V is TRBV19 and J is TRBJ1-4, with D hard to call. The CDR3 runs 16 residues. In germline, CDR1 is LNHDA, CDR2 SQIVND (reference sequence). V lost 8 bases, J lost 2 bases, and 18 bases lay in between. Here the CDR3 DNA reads TGTGCCAGTTGCAACCAAGTGGGTGGCACTAATGAAAAACTGTTTTTT. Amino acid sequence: CASCNQVGGTNEKLFF.